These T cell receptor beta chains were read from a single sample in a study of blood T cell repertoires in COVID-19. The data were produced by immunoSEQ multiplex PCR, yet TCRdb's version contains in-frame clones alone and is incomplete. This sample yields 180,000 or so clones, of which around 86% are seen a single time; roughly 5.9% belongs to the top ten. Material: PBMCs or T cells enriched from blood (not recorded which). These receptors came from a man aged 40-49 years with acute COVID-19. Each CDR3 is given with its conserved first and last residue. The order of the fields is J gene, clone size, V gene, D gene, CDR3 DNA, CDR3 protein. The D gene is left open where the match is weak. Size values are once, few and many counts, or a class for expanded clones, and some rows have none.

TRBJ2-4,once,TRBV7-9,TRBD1,TGTGCCAGCAGCTTAACAGACAGGGCTGGGGGAAACATTCAGTACTTC,CASSLTDRAGGNIQYF
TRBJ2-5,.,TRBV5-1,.,TGCGCCAGCAGCTTGGTTGCGGACCAAGAGACCCAGTACTTC,CASSLVADQETQYF
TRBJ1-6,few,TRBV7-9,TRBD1,TGTGCCAGCAGCCCCACAGGGGGTGGATCACCCCTCCACTTT,CASSPTGGGSPLHF
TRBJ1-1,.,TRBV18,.,TGTGCCAGCTCCCTTATGGACGGGCGGGGGGGCACTGAAGCTTTCTTT,CASSLMDGRGGTEAFF
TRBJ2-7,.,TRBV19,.,TGTGCCAGTAAGTGGGTCCGAACCATCCCAGGGTCCTACGAGCAGTACTTC,CASKWVRTIPGSYEQYF
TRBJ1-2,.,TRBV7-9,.,TGTGCCAGCAGCTCAGGTGACAGGACGCACTATGGCTACACCTTC,CASSSGDRTHYGYTF
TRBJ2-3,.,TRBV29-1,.,TGCAGCGTTGGTGGCAGGAGCACAGATACGCAGTATTTT,CSVGGRSTDTQYF
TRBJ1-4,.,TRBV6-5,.,TGTGCCAGCAAGGACACCGCTTCAACTAATGAAAAACTGTTTTTT,CASKDTASTNEKLFF
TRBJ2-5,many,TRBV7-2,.,TGTGCCAGCAGCCCCCCGGTCCGCGGAGAGACCCAGTACTTC,CASSPPVRGETQYF
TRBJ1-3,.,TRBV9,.,TGTGCCAGCAGCCGACAGGTCTCTGGAAACACCATATATTTT,CASSRQVSGNTIYF
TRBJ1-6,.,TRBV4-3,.,TGCGCCAGCAGCCAAGAAACGGGGGGATCCTATAATTCACCCCTCCACTTT,CASSQETGGSYNSPLHF
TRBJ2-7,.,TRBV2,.,TGTGCCAGCAACCCTCCAGCGGGCTCCGAGCAGTACTTC,CASNPPAGSEQYF
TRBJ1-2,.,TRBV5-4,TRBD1,TGTGCCAGCAGCATAGACAGGGACTATGGCTACACCTTC,CASSIDRDYGYTF
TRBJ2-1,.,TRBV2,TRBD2,TGTGCCAGCAGTGGGGGACTAGCGGGAGTATTTGAGCAGTTCTTC,CASSGGLAGVFEQFF
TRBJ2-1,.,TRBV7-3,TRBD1,TGTGCCAGCAGCTTAAGGGGGACAGGGATTTTAGGTGAGCAGTTCTTC,CASSLRGTGILGEQFF
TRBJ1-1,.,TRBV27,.,TGTGCCAGCAGTTTAGGGGGGAGGGGGAACACTGAAGCTTTCTTT,CASSLGGRGNTEAFF
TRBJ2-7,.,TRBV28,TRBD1,TGTGCCAGCAGAAAGGGACAGGGGGCTAGCTCCTACGAGCAGTACTTC,CASRKGQGASSYEQYF
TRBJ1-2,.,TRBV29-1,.,TGCAGCGTTGAGGTCGTGCAGGGATTTGGCTACACCTTC,CSVEVVQGFGYTF
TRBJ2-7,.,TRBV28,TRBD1,TGTGCCAGTCGGAACAGGGGGCTCTACGAGCAGTACTTC,CASRNRGLYEQYF
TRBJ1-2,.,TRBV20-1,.,TGCAGTGCGTCGGGGGTATATGGCTACACCTTC,CSASGVYGYTF
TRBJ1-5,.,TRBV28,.,TGTGCCAGCAGTTTTAAACAGGTTAGCAATCAGCCCCAGCATTTT,CASSFKQVSNQPQHF
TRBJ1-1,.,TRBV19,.,TGTGCCAGTGGAGCAGCGAACACTGAAGCTTTCTTT,CASGAANTEAFF
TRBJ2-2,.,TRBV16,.,TGTGCCAGCAGCCCCACGGGCACCGGGGAGCTGTTTTTT,CASSPTGTGELFF
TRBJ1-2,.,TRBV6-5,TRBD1,TGTGCCAGCAGTTATAATCCGGGACAGGGCCTCTATGGCTACACCTTC,CASSYNPGQGLYGYTF
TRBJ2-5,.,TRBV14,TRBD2,TGTGCCAGCAGCCAGGGGGGGACGTTAAAGACCCAGTACTTC,CASSQGGTLKTQYF
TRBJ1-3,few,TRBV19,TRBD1,TGTGCCAGTAGTTGGCAGGGGGACTCTGGAAACACCATATATTTT,CASSWQGDSGNTIYF
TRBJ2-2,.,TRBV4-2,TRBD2,TGTGCCAGCAGCCCCCGGACTAGTCAAGGCACCGGGGAGCTGTTTTTT,CASSPRTSQGTGELFF
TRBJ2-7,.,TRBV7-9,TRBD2,TGTGCCAGCAGCCAGCCGCGGGGGAGCTCCTACGAGCAGTACTTC,CASSQPRGSSYEQYF
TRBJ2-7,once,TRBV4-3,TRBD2,TGCGCCAGCAGCCTCGGACTAGCGGGAGAGTACGAGCAGTACTTC,CASSLGLAGEYEQYF
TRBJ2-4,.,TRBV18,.,TGTGCCAGCTCACCAAGTCGCACGGTCAAAAACATTCAGTACTTC,CASSPSRTVKNIQYF
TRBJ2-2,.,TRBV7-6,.,TGTGCCAGCAGCTTAGGGTGGACAGAGAACACCGGGGAGCTGTTTTTT,CASSLGWTENTGELFF
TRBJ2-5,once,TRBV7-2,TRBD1,TGTGCCAGCAGCTTAGCGTCAGGACAGGGGTACCAAGAGACCCAGTACTTC,CASSLASGQGYQETQYF
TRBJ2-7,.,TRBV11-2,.,TGTGCCAGCAGCTTAGATCGGCTAGTTTCGTACGAGCAGTACTTC,CASSLDRLVSYEQYF
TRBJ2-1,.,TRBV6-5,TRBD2,TGTGCCAGCAATTCCGGTCTAGCGGGAGAAAGTGAGCAGTTCTTC,CASNSGLAGESEQFF
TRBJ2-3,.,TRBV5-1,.,TGCGCCAGCAGCTTGAGGAGCCCCTCTAGCGTCACAGATACGCAGTATTTT,CASSLRSPSSVTDTQYF
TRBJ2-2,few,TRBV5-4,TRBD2,TGTGCCAGCAGCTTGGGGCCTAGCGGGACCCACATAAACACCGGGGAGCTGTTTTTT,CASSLGPSGTHINTGELFF
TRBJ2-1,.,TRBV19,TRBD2,TGTGCCAGTAGTGTAGCGGGGTCCTACAATGAGCAGTTCTTC,CASSVAGSYNEQFF
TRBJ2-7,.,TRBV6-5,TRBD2,TGTGCCAGCAGTTTATCCGGGACTAGCGCCTACGAGCAGTACTTC,CASSLSGTSAYEQYF
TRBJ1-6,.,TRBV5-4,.,TGTGCCAGCAGCTCTGGAGGGCTCTATAATTCACCCCTCCACTTT,CASSSGGLYNSPLHF
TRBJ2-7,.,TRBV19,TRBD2,TGTGCCAGTAGTACCCTGTCGAGCGCGGGAGCCTTATTCGAGCAGTACTTC,CASSTLSSAGALFEQYF
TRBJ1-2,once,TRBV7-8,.,TGTGCCAGCAGCCCGGCGGGGGCCGTCTATGGCTACACCTTC,CASSPAGAVYGYTF
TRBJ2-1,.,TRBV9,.,TGTGCCAGCAGCGCAGGGGGGAGCGGGAGCGCTTACAATGAGCAGTTCTTC,CASSAGGSGSAYNEQFF